The 9 T cell receptor beta chains given below trace back to one sample, sequenced in a study of cytomegalovirus exposure and HLA in healthy donors. PCR primers comprised 60 Vbeta and 13 Jbeta primers. Assay: immunoSEQ multiplex PCR; the TCRdb copy retains only in-frame clones and omits some. The sample records about 160,000 clones, about 80% being singletons. Sequencing was done on a sample of PBMCs. The receptors were sampled from a man younger than 40 in good health and CMV-seropositive.

On this clone: This specimen includes other DNA sequences encoding the same CDR3. The V and J genes are TRBV11-1 and TRBJ1-4; 9 bases fit TRBD1. CDR1 and CDR2 (germline): SGHAT, FQDESV (reference sequence). This CDR3 has 14 residues. Trimming took 5 bases from V and 7 from J; bases not matched to a gene: 5. The CDR3 DNA is TGTGCCAGCAGCCTGGACAGGGGTGGTGAAAAACTGTTTTTT. Amino acids: CASSLDRGGEKLFF.

The CDR3, as DNA: TGTGCCAGCAGTGTTCGGGACAGGGAGGCGGAGACCCAGTACTTC. It translates to CASSVRDREAETQYF. The rearrangement joins TRBV6-1 to TRBJ2-5, with 9 nucleotides matching TRBD1. The CDR3 covers 15 residues. Germline CDR1 is MNHNS and CDR2 is SASEGT. Trimming cost V 4 bases and J 5 bases; bases outside gene matches: 8.

This chain connects TRBV7-9 to TRBJ2-7; 8 bases map to TRBD2. CDR1 and CDR2 (germline): SEHNR, FQNEAQ (reference sequence). This CDR3 contains 15 residues. V lost 5 bases to trimming and J lost 2 bases; unmatched junction nucleotides: 8. The CDR3 region is CASSDEGLGTYEQYF. The DNA of the CDR3 is TGTGCCAGCAGCGATGAGGGACTAGGGACCTACGAGCAGTACTTC.

The chain carries TRBV29-1 and TRBJ2-1; no clear D. CDR1 is SQVTM and CDR2 is ANQGSEA in the germline V gene. Trimming shortened V by 1 base and J by 2 bases, and 9 bases separated the two germline ends. There are 14 residues in the CDR3. Here the CDR3 reads CSVEGLVAYNEQFF. The CDR3 DNA reads TGCAGCGTTGAAGGGCTAGTTGCCTACAATGAGCAGTTCTTC.

The chain couples TRBV4-1 to TRBJ2-7, with D possibly TRBD2 on 6 matching bases. The CDR3 has 15 residues. Germline values: CDR1 MGHRA, CDR2 YSYEKL. V gave up 3 bases and J gave up 3 bases, with 15 bases separating them. This CDR3 is CASSQRGTGLYEQYF. The CDR3 region has the DNA TGCGCCAGCAGCCAGCGGGGAACTGGCCTCTACGAGCAGTACTTC.

The V gene is TRBV9, the J gene TRBJ1-1; D unclear. There are 13 residues in the CDR3. The ends were cut back, 4 bases at V and 5 bases at J, with 12 bases in the middle. Germline V gives CDR1 SGDLS, CDR2 YYNGEE. CDR3 DNA sequence: TGTGCCAGCAGCCCTTGGACTGGAACTGAAGCTTTCTTT. Its protein product is CASSPWTGTEAFF. The full variable domain, with the rest looked up from reference TRBV9 and TRBJ1-1, is DSGVTQTPKHLITATGQRVTLRCSPRSGDLSVYWYQQSLDQGLQFLIQYYNGEERAKGNILERFSAQQFPDLHSELNLSSLELGDSALYFCASSPWTGTEAFFGQGTRLTVV.

The CDR3 sequence is CASSLGAVKDTQYF. The CDR3 region has the DNA TGCGCCAGCAGCTTAGGGGCAGTCAAAGATACGCAGTATTTT. The rearrangement links TRBV5-1 to TRBJ2-3; D is possibly TRBD1 (5 bases). Germline CDR1 and CDR2: SGHRS and YFSETQ. Trimming pared 2 bases from V and 5 bases from J, leaving 12 bases between. There are 14 residues in the CDR3.

The chain uses TRBV29-1 and TRBJ2-5, with 8 nucleotides matching TRBD1. Germline lookup yields CDR1 SQVTM and CDR2 ANQGSEA. The CDR3 is 12 residues long. Trimming at V came to 3 bases and at J to 11 bases, leaving 8 bases not matched to a gene. CDR3 DNA sequence: TGCAGCGTTGATCGGACAGGGAGTGAGCAGTACTTC. Translation gives CSVDRTGSEQYF. Full variable domain (missing parts from reference TRBV29-1 and TRBJ2-5): SAVISQKPSRDICQRGTSLTIQCQVDSQVTMMFWYRQQPGQSLTLIATANQGSEATYESGFVIDKFPISRPNLTFSTLTVSNMSPEDSSIYLCSVDRTGSEQYFGPGTRLLVL.

This clone appeared a few times. V gene TRBV6-1 combines with J gene TRBJ1-1; 10 positions match TRBD1. There are 15 residues in the CDR3. Trimming at V came to 0 bases and at J to 5 bases, leaving 3 bases not matched to a gene. From germline, CDR1 is MNHNS and CDR2 SASEGT. The CDR3 sequence: CASSEAGTGATEAFF. The CDR3 DNA reads as TGTGCCAGCAGTGAAGCCGGGACAGGGGCTACTGAAGCTTTCTTT.